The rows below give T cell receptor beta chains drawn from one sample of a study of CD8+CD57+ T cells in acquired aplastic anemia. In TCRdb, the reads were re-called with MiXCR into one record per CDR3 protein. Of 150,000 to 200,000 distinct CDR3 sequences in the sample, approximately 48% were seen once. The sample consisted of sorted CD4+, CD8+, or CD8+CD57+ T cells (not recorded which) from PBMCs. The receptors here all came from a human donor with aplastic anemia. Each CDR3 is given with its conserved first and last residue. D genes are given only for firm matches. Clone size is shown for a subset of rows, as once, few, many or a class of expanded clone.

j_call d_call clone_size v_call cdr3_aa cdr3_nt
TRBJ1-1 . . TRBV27 CASSSGQLPMNTEAFF TGTGCCAGCAGTAGCGGACAGCTTCCTATGAACACTGAAGCTTTCTTT
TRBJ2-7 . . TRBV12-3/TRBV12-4 CASSLRQSLSYEQYF TGTGCCAGCAGTTTGCGACAAAGCCTCTCCTACGAGCAGTACTTC
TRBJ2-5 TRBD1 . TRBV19 CASRQTGITQETQYF TGTGCCAGTAGACAGACAGGGATCACCCAAGAGACCCAGTACTTC
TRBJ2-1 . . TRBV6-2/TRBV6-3 CASSYSGRVGVYEQFF TGTGCCAGCAGTTACTCAGGGCGAGTTGGGGTGTATGAGCAGTTCTTC
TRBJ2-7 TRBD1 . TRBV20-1 CSARDPRTGGPEQYF TGCAGTGCTAGAGATCCCAGGACAGGGGGACCCGAGCAGTACTTC
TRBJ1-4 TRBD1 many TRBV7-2 CASSFTGGNEKLFF TGTGCCAGCAGCTTTACAGGGGGCAATGAAAAACTGTTTTTT
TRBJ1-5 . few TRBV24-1 CATSDLDTDQPQHF TGTGCCACCAGTGATTTGGACACGGATCAGCCCCAGCATTTT
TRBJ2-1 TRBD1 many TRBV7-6 CASSADRQMQFF TGTGCCAGCAGCGCGGACAGGCAGATGCAGTTCTTC
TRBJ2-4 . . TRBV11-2 CASSPLFGQGPKNIQYF TGTGCCAGCAGCCCCCTTTTCGGCCAGGGACCCAAAAACATTCAGTACTTC
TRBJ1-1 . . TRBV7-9 CASSLGGEAFF TGCGCCAGCAGCTTGGGGGGTGAAGCTTTCTTT
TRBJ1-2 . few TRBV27 CASRDGAACGYTF TGTGCCAGCCGGGATGGGGCAGCTTGTGGCTACACCTTC
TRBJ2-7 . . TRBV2 CASREEYNYEQYF TGTGCCAGCAGGGAGGAGTATAACTACGAGCAGTACTTC
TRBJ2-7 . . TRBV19 CASPGSYEQYF TGTGCCAGTCCAGGCTCCTACGAGCAGTACTTC
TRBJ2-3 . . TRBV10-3 CAISAGGRRGSDTQYF TGTGCCATCAGTGCTGGGGGGCGGCGGGGGTCAGATACGCAGTATTTT
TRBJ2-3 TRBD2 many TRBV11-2 CASSLESGGREYF TGTGCCAGCAGCTTAGAATCGGGGGGGAGGGAGTATTTT
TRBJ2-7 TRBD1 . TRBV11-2 CASSLGDRGTREQYF TGTGCCAGCAGCTTGGGGGACAGGGGAACCCGCGAGCAGTACTTC
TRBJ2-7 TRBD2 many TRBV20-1 CSAPAGGGYEQYF TGCAGTGCTCCAGCGGGGGGGGGCTACGAGCAGTACTTC
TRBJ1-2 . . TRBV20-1 CSAKGPASLYGYTF TGCAGTGCCAAAGGGCCCGCCTCTTTATATGGCTACACCTTC
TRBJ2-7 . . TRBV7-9 CASTLGGRDYEQYF TGTGCCAGCACTCTGGGAGGCCGGGACTACGAGCAGTACTTC
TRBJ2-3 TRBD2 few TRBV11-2 CASSLTSGAPDTQYF TGTGCCAGCAGCTTGACTAGCGGGGCCCCGGATACGCAGTATTTT
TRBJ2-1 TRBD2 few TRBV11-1 CASSLRLAGVLYSEQFF TGTGCCAGCAGCCTTCGACTAGCGGGAGTTCTCTACAGTGAGCAGTTCTTC
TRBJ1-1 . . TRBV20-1 CSAKSGPNTEAFF TGCAGTGCCAAGTCAGGGCCGAACACTGAAGCTTTCTTT
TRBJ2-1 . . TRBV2 CASNKWEDNEQFF TGTGCCAGCAACAAGTGGGAGGACAATGAGCAGTTCTTC
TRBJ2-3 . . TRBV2 CASRRGGTDTQYF TGTGCCAGCAGACGTGGGGGCACAGATACGCAGTATTTT
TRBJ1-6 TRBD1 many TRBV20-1 CSARKTGDNSPLHF TGCAGTGCTAGAAAGACAGGGGATAATTCACCCCTCCACTTT
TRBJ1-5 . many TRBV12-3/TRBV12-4 CASSFANLGQPQHF TGTGCCAGCAGTTTTGCCAACCTCGGGCAGCCCCAGCATTTT
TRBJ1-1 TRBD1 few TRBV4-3 CASSQAQGTGVAFF TGCGCCAGCAGCCAAGCCCAGGGGACAGGGGTAGCTTTCTTT
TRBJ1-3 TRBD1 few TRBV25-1 CASSDTQGEGGNTIYF TGTGCCAGCAGCGATACTCAGGGGGAGGGTGGAAACACCATATATTTT
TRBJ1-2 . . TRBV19 CASSRPGLAPGYGYTF TGTGCCAGTAGTCGGCCGGGACTGGCCCCGGGCTATGGCTACACCTTC
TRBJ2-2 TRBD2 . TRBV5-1 CASSLLAGNTGELFF TGCGCCAGCAGCTTACTAGCGGGGAACACCGGGGAGCTGTTTTTT
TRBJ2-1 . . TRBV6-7 CASSYSEGEGYNEQFF TGTGCCAGCAGTTACTCGGAGGGAGAGGGCTACAATGAGCAGTTCTTC
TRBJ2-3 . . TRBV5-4 CASSPHGDEGTQYF TGTGCCAGCAGCCCCCATGGGGACGAAGGAACGCAGTATTTT
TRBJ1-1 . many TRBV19 CASSMTGNTEAFF TGTGCCAGTAGTATGACAGGGAACACTGAAGCTTTCTTT
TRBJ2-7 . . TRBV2 CASTPGPRGHEQYF TGTGCCAGCACACCAGGGCCCCGGGGACACGAGCAGTACTTC
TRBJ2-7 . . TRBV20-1 CSASDNSGGRTYEQYF TGCAGTGCTAGTGACAACTCCGGGGGCCGAACCTACGAGCAGTACTTC